This entry is about one T cell receptor (beta chain). What it binds is not known. This entry is derived from a study of cytomegalovirus exposure and HLA in healthy donors. Assay: immunoSEQ multiplex PCR; the TCRdb copy retains only in-frame clones and omits some. The sample yields approximately 300,000 clones, roughly nine tenths seen once. General study findings and limits: Reports showed the classifier diagnosing cytomegalovirus status with high specificity and sensitivity. Confirmation was obtained in vitro that a few CMV-associated chains are specific for CMV antigens. Some public TCRs appeared in many individuals, while most sequences were rare.

The CDR3 is made up of 16 amino acids. Germline V gene lookup returns CDR1 LNHDA and CDR2 SQIVND (reference sequence). Trimming at V came to 1 base and at J to 2 bases, leaving 7 bases not matched to a gene. The donors were in the approximately 110-subject validation cohort; that cohort was separate from the approximately 670-subject first cohort. Sequences were obtained from PBMCs. The clonotype originates from a woman in her twenties or thirties in good health and CMV-seropositive. The V call is TRBV19, the J call TRBJ2-7; TRBD2 agrees at 8 bases. The CDR3 DNA reads as TGTGCCAGTAGTATAGGCAGTAGCGGGACGGCCTACGAGCAGTACTTC. Encoded protein: CASSIGSSGTAYEQYF.